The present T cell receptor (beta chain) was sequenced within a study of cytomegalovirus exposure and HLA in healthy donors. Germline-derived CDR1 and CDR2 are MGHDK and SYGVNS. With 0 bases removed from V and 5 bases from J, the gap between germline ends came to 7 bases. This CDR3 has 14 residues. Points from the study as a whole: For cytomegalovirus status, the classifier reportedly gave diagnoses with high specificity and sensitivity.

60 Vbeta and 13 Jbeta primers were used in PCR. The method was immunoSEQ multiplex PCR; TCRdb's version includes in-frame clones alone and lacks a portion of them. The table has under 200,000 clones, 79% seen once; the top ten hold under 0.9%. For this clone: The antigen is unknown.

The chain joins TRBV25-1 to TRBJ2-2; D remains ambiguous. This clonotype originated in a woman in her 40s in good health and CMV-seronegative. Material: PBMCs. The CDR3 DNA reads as TGTGCCAGCAGTGAATACCCTAGAACCGGGGAGCTGTTTTTT. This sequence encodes CASSEYPRTGELFF.